One and the same sample provided the 8 T cell receptor beta chains below, sequenced in a study of graft-versus-host responses after intestinal transplantation. Graft samples were processed, releasing intraepithelial and lamina propria lymphocytes. Generated by immunoSEQ multiplex PCR, the TCRdb table keeps only in-frame clones and is missing some. The sample holds 7,500 to 10,000 clones, less than 90% seen once. Sequenced material: ileum tissue, taken around 760 days after intestinal transplantation. All receptors derive from a human patient who received an intestinal transplant, so some T cells may come from the graft donor.

The rearrangement joins TRBV11-2 to TRBJ2-7; 9 bases map to TRBD1. Germline loops: CDR1 SGHAT, CDR2 FQNNGV. The CDR3 spans 15 residues. Trimming cost V 2 bases and J 4 bases; bases outside gene matches: 6. CDR3 amino acids: CASSLHSTGGYEQYF. DNA for the CDR3: TGTGCCAGCAGCTTACATTCGACAGGGGGTTACGAGCAGTACTTC.

Points on this clone: The sample has other DNA sequences that encode this CDR3 too. The rearrangement uses TRBV4-1 and TRBJ2-2; 8 nucleotides line up with TRBD2. Unmatched junction bases numbered 7, after V lost 3 bases and J lost 4 bases. The CDR3 runs to 16 residues. Germline V lookup: CDR1 MGHRA, CDR2 YSYEKL. The CDR3 reads CASSQEGTSFTGELFF. Written as DNA, the CDR3 is TGCGCCAGCAGCCAGGAAGGGACTAGTTTCACCGGGGAGCTGTTTTTT.

The gene calls are TRBV2 and TRBJ2-2, with D maybe TRBD1 (6 bases). Germline V CDR1 and CDR2: SNHLY, FYNNEI. The CDR3 has 13 amino acids. Trimming removed 7 bases from V and 4 bases from J, with 10 bases in between. The CDR3 nucleotides are TGTGCCAGCAACAGGGTGGTCACCGGGGAGCTGTTTTTT. It is translated as CASNRVVTGELFF.

The genes are TRBV9 and TRBJ2-1; no firm D call. CDR3 length: 15 residues. Deletions cut 0 bases from V and 0 bases from J, with 7 bases between. CDR1 is SGDLS and CDR2 is YYNGEE in the germline V gene. The CDR3 nucleotides read TGTGCCAGCAGCGTAGTTCCAAGCTCCTACAATGAGCAGTTCTTC. This translates into CASSVVPSSYNEQFF.

Remarks on this clone: At one of its ends the junction is not consistent with the germline gene, which may arise from a read error. The genes are TRBV5-1 and TRBJ2-3; a possible D gene is TRBD1 (5 bases). This CDR3 contains 14 residues. Germline loops: CDR1 SGHRS, CDR2 YFSETQ. As DNA, the CDR3 is TGCGTCAGCAGCTTGCAGGGCCGGACAGATACGCAGTATTTT. It codes for CVSSLQGRTDTQYF.

This chain uses TRBV5-1 with TRBJ2-3; 7 positions match TRBD2. The V and J ends lost 4 bases and 3 bases, in that order; junction bases with no gene match: 8. Germline loops: CDR1 SGHRS, CDR2 YFSETQ. This CDR3 spans 15 amino acids. The CDR3 here is CASSGGVPGTDTQYF. CDR3 sequence (DNA): TGCGCCAGCAGCGGGGGGGTACCTGGTACAGATACGCAGTATTTT.

V usage is TRBV27 and J usage is TRBJ2-7; 7 nucleotides align to TRBD1. The CDR3 extends over 16 amino acids. V trimming: 5 bases; J trimming: 6 bases; junction bases outside the gene matches: 16. CDR1 MNHEY and CDR2 SMNVEV come from the germline V gene (reference sequence). CDR3: CASSRGQAWTLSEQYF. CDR3 nucleotides: TGTGCCAGCAGTAGAGGACAGGCCTGGACCTTGTCCGAGCAGTACTTC.

This clone has just one count. J is TRBJ2-7 and V is TRBV2; D may be TRBD1 (5 bases). This CDR3 spans 12 amino acids. Per germline, CDR1 SNHLY and CDR2 FYNNEI. V dropped 6 bases and J dropped 3 bases, with 9 bases sitting between them. CDR3 region: CASRTDSYEQYF. The DNA of the CDR3 is TGTGCCAGCAGGACTGACAGCTACGAGCAGTACTTC.